The 8 T cell receptor beta chains below were found in one sample sequenced in a study of T cell repertoires in cytomegalovirus infection. MiXCR was run by TCRdb on the reads, yielding one entry per CDR3 protein. This table has 150,000 to 200,000 distinct CDR3 sequences, approximately 20% appearing once. The sample was PBMCs. The receptors come from a human donor in good health (CMV status not recorded). Some clones in this sample may be carry-over from other donors' samples.

The V gene is TRBV20-1, the J gene TRBJ2-1; D perhaps matches TRBD1 (6 bases). The V end was cut by 5 bases, the J end by 7 bases, with 18 bases between. The germline V gene encodes CDR1 DFQATT and CDR2 SNEGSKA (reference sequence). The CDR3 is 14 amino acids. CDR3 sequence (DNA): TGCAGTGCTGGGAGAGGACAGCCGGAGAATGAGCAGTTCTTC. It specifies CSAGRGQPENEQFF.

This chain links TRBV11-2 with TRBJ1-1, with a weak D call TRBD1 (6 bases). There are 15 residues in the CDR3. CDR1 and CDR2 from the germline V gene are SGHAT and FQNNGV. The V and J ends lost 6 bases and 13 bases respectively, with 27 bases between them. CDR3 protein: CASSHHRTAHYPDFF. The CDR3 nucleotides read TGTGCCAGCAGTCATCACAGGACAGCTCATTACCCTGATTTCTTT. Complete variable domain (other parts from reference TRBV11-2 and TRBJ1-1): EAGVAQSPRYKIIEKRQSVAFWCNPISGHATLYWYQQILGQGPKLLIQFQNNGVVDDSQLPKDRFSAERLKGVDSTLKIQPAKLEDSAVYLCASSHHRTAHYPDFFGQGTRLTVV.

The CDR3 protein is CASSLVPPGRAGELFF. In nucleotides, the CDR3 is TGTGCCAGCAGCTTAGTCCCCCCCGGGAGGGCCGGGGAGCTGTTTTTT. The chain joins TRBV7-2 to TRBJ2-2, with 8 nucleotides matching TRBD2. The CDR3 spans 16 residues. Germline V lookup: CDR1 SGHTA, CDR2 FQGNSA. J gave up 6 bases and V 1 base, and 7 bases lay outside the gene matches.

This clonotype was counted a few times. This chain joins TRBV4-1 and TRBJ2-7, with a possible D match to TRBD1 (6 bases). The germline V gene has CDR1 MGHRA and CDR2 YSYEKL. Trimming removed 1 base from V and 6 bases from J, with 7 bases in between. This CDR3 comprises 12 residues. Here the CDR3 DNA reads TGCGCCAGCAGCCAAGTAGGGGGCGAGCAGTACTTC. Its protein product is CASSQVGGEQYF.

This clonotype was detected many times. This sequence joins TRBV4-3 and TRBJ2-7; 12 bases align to TRBD2. The CDR3 length is 15 residues. The germline CDR1 and CDR2 sequences are LGHNA and YSLEER. The trim removed 4 bases at V and 4 bases at J, leaving 5 bases unmatched. The CDR3: CASSLRLAGEYEQYF. CDR3 DNA: TGCGCCAGCAGCCTGAGACTAGCGGGAGAATACGAGCAGTACTTC.

V and J are TRBV7-9 and TRBJ2-6, with D tentatively TRBD1 or TRBD2 (5 bases each). Germline V lookup: CDR1 SEHNR, CDR2 FQNEAQ (reference sequence). The CDR3 is made up of 16 amino acids. The V gene lost 5 bases and the J gene lost 0 bases, with 11 bases spanning the gap. The CDR3 loop is CASSTSGGSGANVLTF. CDR3 coding DNA: TGTGCCAGCAGCACGAGTGGGGGCTCTGGGGCCAACGTCCTGACTTTC.

This clonotype was seen a handful of times. The V and J genes are TRBV28 and TRBJ1-1; D possibly corresponds to TRBD1 (6 bases). V lost 6 bases and J lost 1, with 15 bases in between. From germline, CDR1 is MDHEN and CDR2 SYDVKM. CDR3 size: 15 residues. CDR3 loop: CASRYPGTTNTEAFF. The CDR3 DNA is TGTGCCAGCAGATATCCCGGGACAACGAACACTGAAGCTTTCTTT.

The J gene is TRBJ2-1, the V gene TRBV13, with 7 bases fitting TRBD1. CDR3 size: 15 residues. Germline CDR1 and CDR2: PRHDT and FYEKMQ (reference sequence). The J segment lost 1 base and the V segment lost 5 bases, leaving 5 bases of the junction unmatched. The CDR3 region is CASSPTGASYNEQFF. CDR3 DNA: TGTGCCAGCAGCCCTACAGGGGCATCCTACAATGAGCAGTTCTTC.